These 13 T cell receptor beta chains were sequenced from one sample in a study of cytomegalovirus exposure and HLA in healthy donors. Amplification used 60 Vbeta primers and 13 Jbeta primers. TCRdb's table, derived via immunoSEQ multiplex PCR, lists solely in-frame clones and lacks some. The sample has more than 100,000 clones, 60% to 80% seen once. The sample was PBMCs. The receptors were gathered from a man aged 50-60 years in good health and CMV-seropositive.

The chain recombines TRBV28 with TRBJ1-1; no definite D call. The CDR3 is 11 residues long. Germline lookup yields CDR1 MDHEN and CDR2 SYDVKM. Trimming pared 3 bases from V and 6 bases from J, leaving 5 bases between. The CDR3 DNA is TGTGCCAGCAGTTTTTCGGCTGAAGCTTTCTTT. This translates into CASSFSAEAFF.

This clone was recorded only once. The V and J genes are TRBV9 and TRBJ2-2; the match to TRBD2 covers 12 bases. V was pared by 4 bases and J by 5 bases, with 6 bases of the junction left unmatched. This CDR3 comprises 16 residues. Per the germline V gene, CDR1 is SGDLS and CDR2 is YYNGEE. In DNA, the CDR3 is TGTGCCAGCAGCCCGAGAGGGACTAGCGGGACCGGGGAGCTGTTTTTT. Protein: CASSPRGTSGTGELFF.

This clone was seen a handful of times. The rearrangement links TRBV12-5 to TRBJ2-1, with 9 bases lining up with TRBD2. Germline V lookup: CDR1 LGHNT, CDR2 FRNRAP. Trimming removed 0 bases from V and 6 bases from J; junction bases left unmatched: 12. This CDR3 has 18 residues. The CDR3 is CASGLVNVLAGAFNEQFF. Here the CDR3 DNA reads TGTGCTAGTGGTTTGGTAAATGTGTTAGCGGGGGCCTTCAATGAGCAGTTCTTC.

The CDR3 coding sequence is TGTGCCATCAGCGGGACAGGAACCCTTGAAGCTTTCTTT. Protein sequence: CAISGTGTLEAFF. V gene TRBV10-3 combines with J gene TRBJ1-1; 8 bases match TRBD1. Germline CDR1 is ENHRY and CDR2 is SYGVKD. After removal of 6 bases from V and 7 bases from J, the junction contained 7 bases not matched to a gene. The CDR3 totals 13 residues.

The chain links TRBV11-2 to TRBJ2-7; 12 bases match TRBD1. After removal of 5 bases from V and 2 bases from J, the junction contained 10 bases not matched to a gene. CDR3 size: 17 residues. CDR1 and CDR2 from the germline V gene are SGHAT and FQNNGV. The CDR3 region has the DNA TGTGCCAGCAGCCTAACCGGGACAGGGGGCTTAACCTACGAGCAGTACTTC. Its translation is CASSLTGTGGLTYEQYF.

The chain has TRBV5-6 and TRBJ1-2, with TRBD1 matching 7 bases. The CDR3 spans 15 residues. J gave up 0 bases and V 4 bases, and 6 bases lay outside the gene matches. Germline loops: CDR1 SGHDT, CDR2 YYEEEE. DNA for the CDR3: TGTGCCAGCAGCCTTTGGGACAGATCTAACTATGGCTACACCTTC. Amino acid sequence: CASSLWDRSNYGYTF. Complete variable domain (other parts from reference TRBV5-6 and TRBJ1-2): DAGVTQSPTHLIKTRGQQVTLRCSPKSGHDTVSWYQQALGQGPQFIFQYYEEEERQRGNFPDRFSGHQFPNYSSELNVNALLLGDSALYLCASSLWDRSNYGYTFGSGTRLTVV.

The chain carries TRBV6-5 and TRBJ1-2; TRBD1 aligns across 8 bases. The CDR3 loop spans 14 amino acids. Germline CDR1 is MNHEY and CDR2 is SVGAGI. V was clipped by 6 bases and J by 6 bases; unmatched bases: 9. The CDR3 is CASRVDRARNGYTF. CDR3 sequence (DNA): TGTGCCAGCAGAGTGGACAGGGCGAGGAATGGCTACACCTTC.

The chain recombines TRBV7-8 with TRBJ2-5; D is possibly TRBD1 (6 bases). V shed 2 bases and J shed 3 bases, with 7 bases lying between them. CDR1 SGHVS and CDR2 FQNEAQ come from the germline V gene. The CDR3 consists of 13 residues. DNA for the CDR3: TGTGCCAGCAGCTTAACAGGGAAAGAGACCCAGTACTTC. Translation gives CASSLTGKETQYF.

The gene calls are TRBV4-1 and TRBJ2-2; 12 nucleotides align to TRBD2. The CDR3 has 20 amino acids. The germline V gene encodes CDR1 MGHRA and CDR2 YSYEKL. V lost 3 bases, J lost 7 bases, and 18 bases stayed unmatched. CDR3 bases: TGCGCCAGCAGCCATCCTCTAGCTAGCGGGGGGGCCTTTAGTATCGGGGAGCTGTTTTTT. Its translation: CASSHPLASGGAFSIGELFF.

This clone has only a few counts. This rearrangement joins TRBV6-4 to TRBJ2-6, with 10 bases lining up with TRBD1. Trimming cost V 2 bases and J 0 bases; bases outside gene matches: 1. The CDR3 has 17 amino acids. Germline V lookup: CDR1 MRHNA, CDR2 SNTAGT. CDR3 DNA sequence: TGTGCCAGCAGTGACAGGACAGGGGGCTCTGGGGCCAACGTCCTGACTTTC. This translates into CASSDRTGGSGANVLTF.

The V gene is TRBV5-4, the J gene TRBJ2-7, with TRBD2 matching over 8 bases. The germline V gene encodes CDR1 SGHNT and CDR2 YYREEE (reference sequence). V shed 6 bases, J shed 5 bases, and the junction held 13 bases outside the gene matches. This CDR3 comprises 15 residues. The CDR3 protein is CASTRGGGQKNEQYF. CDR3 coding DNA: TGTGCCAGCACCCGGGGCGGGGGGCAAAAAAACGAGCAGTACTTC.

As concerns this clone: One end of the junction fails to match germline, which may point to a read error. This sequence joins TRBV10-3 and TRBJ2-1, with no clear D. This CDR3 region has 9 residues. Germline lookup yields CDR1 ENHRY and CDR2 SYGVKD. CDR3 protein: CAKRVERFF. The CDR3 nucleotides are TGTGCCAAACGAGTAGAGCGGTTCTTC.

The gene calls are TRBV6-6 and TRBJ2-2; TRBD1 matches 9 bases. The length of the CDR3 is 14 residues. Per the germline V gene, CDR1 is MNHNY and CDR2 is SVGAGI (reference sequence). The trim removed 6 bases at V and 5 bases at J, leaving 4 bases unmatched. Here the CDR3 DNA reads TGTGCCAGCAGAGAGGGACAGGGAACCGGGGAGCTGTTTTTT. As protein: CASREGQGTGELFF.